This T cell receptor (beta chain) was sequenced for a study of radiotherapy plus CTLA-4 blockade in lung cancer. This CDR3 comprises 12 residues. Germline V gene sequence: CDR1 SNHLY, CDR2 FYNNEI. Deletions cut 8 bases from V and 8 bases from J, with 15 bases between. This table comes from immunoSEQ multiplex PCR, and its TCRdb copy is limited to in-frame clones, with some not included. The top ten clones hold over 8.5% of a sample with tens of thousands of clones, 60% to 80% of them seen once. The chain couples TRBV2 to TRBJ1-2, with D perhaps matching TRBD1 (6 bases). The clonotype originates from a human donor with non-small cell lung cancer who had stable disease on radiotherapy plus ipilimumab. Specimen: peripheral blood, collected from a patient treated with radiotherapy plus ipilimumab. CDR3 coding DNA: TGTGCCAGCGTACAGGGCCCCGGGGGCTACACCTTC. Its translation is CASVQGPGGYTF.